Below, 22 T cell receptor beta chains from the same sample are listed, as sequenced in a study of blood T cell repertoires in COVID-19 (dated by TCRdb to the early 2020s). Library creation used the immunoSEQ multiplex PCR assay. TCRdb took over this immuneACCESS table, retaining in-frame rearrangements with V and J assigned. Such tables are incomplete; in checked studies, under half of the missing clones stem from an unresolved V gene, and the remainder is unexplained. This sample lists approximately 170,000 clones; 82% were detected once. 10% to 13% of the sample goes to the ten largest clones. Sequencing was done on a sample of peripheral blood. The origin of the receptors is a woman over 75 with active or convalescent COVID-19.

Worth noting for this clone: The conserved closing phenylalanine or tryptophan is absent in this CDR3, likely reflecting a read error. The limits of the CDR3 on the DNA are not certain, so only TCRdb's listed CDR3 is given. V usage is TRBV30 and J usage is TRBJ1-1; the table's D gene call, TRBD1, was not cross checked with the DNA. The CDR3 is made up of 12 amino acids, end residues included. The germline V gene has CDR1 GTSNPN and CDR2 SVGIG (reference sequence). CDR3 sequence: CAWSVQGRLFLN.

The chain links TRBV12-3 or TRBV12-4 to TRBJ1-2; the D gene is possibly TRBD1 (6 bases). This CDR3 comprises 12 residues. The V gene lost 0 bases and the J gene lost 10 bases, with 9 bases spanning the gap. CDR3 coding DNA: TGTGCCAGCAGTTTAGCGCCAGGGGACTACACCTTC. This translates into CASSLAPGDYTF.

V usage is TRBV9 and J usage is TRBJ2-1; the D gene is possibly TRBD2 (6 bases). This CDR3 has 15 amino acids. Trimming removed 0 bases at V and 4 bases at J, with 11 bases between. Looked up from germline, CDR1 is SGDLS and CDR2 is YYNGEE. The CDR3 DNA sequence: TGTGCCAGCAGCGTAGTTAGCGGATCTTACAATGAGCAGTTCTTC. Translated: CASSVVSGSYNEQFF.

The rearrangement links TRBV18 to TRBJ2-2; D gene unclear. The V end was cut by 6 bases, the J end by 4 bases, with 9 bases between. The CDR3 contains 13 residues. Germline V gene data show CDR1 as KGHSH and CDR2 as LQKENI. This CDR3 reads CASSQELTGELFF. As DNA, the CDR3 is TGTGCCAGCTCCCAAGAGCTCACCGGGGAGCTGTTTTTT.

The rearrangement joins TRBV10-2 to TRBJ2-3, with 7 positions matching TRBD1. V was pared by 5 bases and J by 4 bases, with 9 bases of the junction left unmatched. This CDR3 region has 15 residues. The germline gives CDR1 WSHSY, CDR2 SAAADI. The DNA for the CDR3 is TGCGCCAGCAGTTCCGACAGGGTCTATGCAGATACGCAGTATTTT. Its translation is CASSSDRVYADTQYF.

The rearrangement joins TRBV2 to TRBJ1-4; TRBD1 matches 9 bases. The junction had 12 bases not matched to a gene; V was cut back by 10 bases and J by 6 bases. Germline V gene data show CDR1 as SNHLY and CDR2 as FYNNEI. There are 15 residues in the CDR3. CDR3 region: CATSRDRVRDEKLFF. CDR3 in DNA: TGTGCCACGTCCCGGGACAGGGTTAGGGATGAAAAACTGTTTTTT.

Comments on this clone: The same CDR3 can be traced to other DNA sequences in this sample. The V call is TRBV19, the J call TRBJ1-1, with 10 bases that match TRBD1. The V segment lost 3 bases and the J segment 5 bases; nucleotides outside the gene matches: 3. The CDR3 spans 14 residues. From germline, CDR1 is LNHDA and CDR2 SQIVND (reference sequence). For the CDR3, the DNA is TGTGCCAGTAGTATTGGGACAGGGGTTACTGAAGCTTTCTTT. Translation: CASSIGTGVTEAFF. The entire variable domain, with the rest obtained from reference TRBV19 and TRBJ1-1, is as follows: DGGITQSPKYLFRKEGQNVTLSCEQNLNHDAMYWYRQDPGQGLRLIYYSQIVNDFQKGDIAEGYSVSREKKESFPLTVTSAQKNPTAFYLCASSIGTGVTEAFFGQGTRLTVV.

The chain joins TRBV10-3 to TRBJ2-3; TRBD1 might be the D (6 bases). Germline V gene lookup returns CDR1 ENHRY and CDR2 SYGVKD. The CDR3 length is 14 residues. Trimming stripped 4 bases from V and 0 bases from J, with 8 bases between. This chain's CDR3 is CAISGGPSTDTQYF. The CDR3 nucleotides read TGTGCCATCAGTGGGGGGCCCAGCACAGATACGCAGTATTTT.

The chain recombines TRBV19 with TRBJ1-5; D remains ambiguous. Trimming removed 5 bases from V and 10 bases from J, with 15 bases in between. The germline gives CDR1 LNHDA, CDR2 SQIVND (reference sequence). CDR3 length equals 13 residues. The CDR3: CASSGEGYSPQHF. CDR3 sequence (DNA): TGTGCCAGTAGTGGAGAGGGTTATAGTCCCCAGCATTTT.

CDR3 nucleotide sequence: TGTGCCAGCACCGACTTAAGAGGTAGCGAGCAGTTCTTC. Its protein is CASTDLRGSEQFF. V usage is TRBV6-5 and J usage is TRBJ2-1; no clear D gene. Trimming removed 7 bases at V and 10 bases at J, with 17 bases between. CDR3 length equals 13 residues. The germline V gene has CDR1 MNHEY and CDR2 SVGAGI.

The chain combines TRBV7-2 with TRBJ2-5, with TRBD2 identical over 10 bases. CDR1 and CDR2 from the germline V gene are SGHTA and FQGNSA. Trimming cost V 2 bases and J 5 bases; bases outside gene matches: 14. The CDR3 spans 18 residues. CDR3 coding DNA: TGTGCCAGCAGCTTATTGGCTAGCGGGAGTCTTAACGGGGAGACCCAGTACTTC. Residues: CASSLLASGSLNGETQYF.

The chain couples TRBV3-1 (or the pseudogene TRBV3-2) to TRBJ1-2; 7 nucleotides align to TRBD1. This CDR3 is built from 15 residues. Trimming at V came to 4 bases and at J to 8 bases, leaving 13 bases not matched to a gene. Germline CDR1 reads LGHDT; CDR2 reads YNNKEL (reference sequence). CDR3 sequence reads: CASSPQDRPAKGYTF. The CDR3 DNA is TGTGCCAGCAGCCCACAGGACAGGCCCGCTAAGGGCTACACCTTC.

A remark on this clone: A read error may produce the germline difference seen at one junction end. J is TRBJ1-1 and V is TRBV2; no definite D call. The CDR3 has 15 amino acids. CDR1 and CDR2 (germline): SNHLY, FYNNEI. The CDR3 spells CASREAGRHGTEAFF. Here the CDR3 DNA reads TGTGCCAGCAGGGAAGCGGGCCGTCATGGCACTGAAGCTTTCTTT.

The chain is built from TRBV19 and TRBJ2-7, with TRBD2 matching over 9 bases. The CDR3 loop spans 15 amino acids. In germline, CDR1 is LNHDA, CDR2 SQIVND (reference sequence). V gave up 5 bases and J gave up 6 bases; unmatched junction bases: 11. For the CDR3, the DNA is TGTGCCAGTAGTCTGCAAAGCGGGAGGACGGGCGAGCAGTACTTC. Residues: CASSLQSGRTGEQYF.

In DNA form, the CDR3 reads TGTGCCAGTAGGGACAGGGGGGGTATGAACACTGAAGCTTTCTTT. Its translation: CASRDRGGMNTEAFF. The rearrangement joins TRBV19 to TRBJ1-1; TRBD1 agrees at 10 bases. The CDR3 length is 15 residues. Germline CDR1 is LNHDA and CDR2 is SQIVND (reference sequence). V shed 6 bases, J shed 0 bases, and the junction held 4 bases outside the gene matches.

V usage is TRBV27 and J usage is TRBJ1-1, with 10 bases matching TRBD1. V dropped 5 bases and J dropped 4; count of bases not matched to a gene: 7. The CDR3 spans 15 residues. Germline V gene sequence: CDR1 MNHEY, CDR2 SMNVEV (reference sequence). The CDR3 nucleotides are TGTGCCAGCAGTAGCTGGGGACAGGGGTTCACTGAAGCTTTCTTT. It specifies CASSSWGQGFTEAFF.

This clone was seen a single time. V usage is TRBV7-2 and J usage is TRBJ2-2, with D tentatively TRBD1 (6 bases). CDR1 and CDR2 (germline): SGHTA, FQGNSA. V gave up 7 bases and J gave up 0 bases, with 18 bases separating them. The CDR3 consists of 17 residues. The CDR3 nucleotides read TGTGCCAGCACCCAACCCCCAGGGGCCGCGAACACCGGGGAGCTGTTTTTT. It codes for CASTQPPGAANTGELFF.

The V gene is TRBV5-1, the J gene TRBJ2-3; D call uncertain. Germline loops: CDR1 SGHRS, CDR2 YFSETQ. This CDR3 is 16 amino acids long. Trimming cost V 3 bases and J 0 bases, with 14 bases left between them. In DNA form, the CDR3 reads TGCGCCAGCAGCTACTCCAGGCGAACTAGCACAGATACGCAGTATTTT. The encoded protein is CASSYSRRTSTDTQYF.

This sequence joins TRBV2 and TRBJ2-2; 12 bases map to TRBD2. The CDR3 runs 17 residues. CDR1 and CDR2 (germline): SNHLY, FYNNEI. J lost 4 bases, V lost 4 bases, and 7 bases had no gene match. The CDR3 bases are TGTGCCAGCAGTGCACCACGGACTAGCGGGGTCACCGGGGAGCTGTTTTTT. It encodes CASSAPRTSGVTGELFF. Looking up the rest from reference TRBV2 and TRBJ2-2 gives the full variable domain: EPEVTQTPSHQVTQMGQEVILRCVPISNHLYFYWYRQILGQKVEFLVSFYNNEISEKSEIFDDQFSVERPDGSNFTLKIRSTKLEDSAMYFCASSAPRTSGVTGELFFGEGSRLTVL.

J is TRBJ1-5 and V is TRBV21-1. TRBV21-1 is a pseudogene. The CDR3 is 13 amino acids. The CDR3 coding sequence is TGTGCCAGCAGCAAAGATGTCTACGAGCCCCAGCATTTT. It is translated as CASSKDVYEPQHF.

V and J are TRBV21-1 and TRBJ1-5; no DNA check was done on the table's D call, TRBD1. TRBV21-1 is an annotated pseudogene. This CDR3 has 17 residues. CDR3 protein: CASSRTKLRGVAQPQHF. The DNA of the CDR3 is TGTGCCAGCAGCAGAACCAAACTCAGGGGGGTAGCTCAGCCCCAGCATTTT.

The V call is TRBV6-5, the J call TRBJ2-1; 9 nucleotides match TRBD1. The V segment lost 10 bases and the J segment 4 bases; nucleotides outside the gene matches: 8. The germline CDR1 and CDR2 sequences are MNHEY and SVGAGI. The CDR3 length is 14 residues. CDR3 in amino acids: CANVRTGVYNEQFF. The CDR3 coding sequence is TGTGCCAACGTGAGGACAGGGGTGTACAATGAGCAGTTCTTC.